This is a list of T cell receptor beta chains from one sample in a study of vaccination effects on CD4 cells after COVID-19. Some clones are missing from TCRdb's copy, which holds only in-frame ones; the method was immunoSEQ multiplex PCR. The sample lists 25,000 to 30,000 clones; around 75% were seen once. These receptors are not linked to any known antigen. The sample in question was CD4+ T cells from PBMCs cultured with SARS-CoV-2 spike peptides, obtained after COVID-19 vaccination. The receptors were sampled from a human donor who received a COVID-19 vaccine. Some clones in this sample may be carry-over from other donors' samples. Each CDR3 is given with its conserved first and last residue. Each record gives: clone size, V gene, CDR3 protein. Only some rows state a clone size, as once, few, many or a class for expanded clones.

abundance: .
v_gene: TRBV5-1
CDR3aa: CASSLAGEGTEAFF

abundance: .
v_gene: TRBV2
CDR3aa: CASTFDRNYGYTF

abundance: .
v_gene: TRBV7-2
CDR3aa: CASRASWGIDQPQHF

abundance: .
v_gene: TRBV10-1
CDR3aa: CASSDQRGGRVEQFF

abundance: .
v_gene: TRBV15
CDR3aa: CATSRGFSEAFF

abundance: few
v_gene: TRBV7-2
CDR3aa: CANDRSGANVLTF

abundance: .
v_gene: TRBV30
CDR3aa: CAWRFGAGSETQYF

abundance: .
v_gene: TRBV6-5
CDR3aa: CASSYSGASNYGYTF

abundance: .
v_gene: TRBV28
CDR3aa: CASSYPGWGLAKNIQYF

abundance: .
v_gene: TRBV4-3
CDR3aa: CASSVWGAGSTQYF

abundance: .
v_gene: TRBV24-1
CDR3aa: CATSDLPPGGGQETQYF

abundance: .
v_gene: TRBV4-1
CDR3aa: CASSPILRGATDTQYF

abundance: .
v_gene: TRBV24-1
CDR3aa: CATSDPTGGPETQYF

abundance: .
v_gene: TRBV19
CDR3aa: CASSTPDRGFGNTEAFF

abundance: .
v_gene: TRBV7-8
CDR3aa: CASSVKITANYGYTF

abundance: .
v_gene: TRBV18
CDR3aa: CASSPLGGVAAPQHF

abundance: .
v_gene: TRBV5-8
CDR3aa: CASPSTGQPKNNEQFF

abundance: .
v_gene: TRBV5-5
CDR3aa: CASSLPSGGYQETQYF

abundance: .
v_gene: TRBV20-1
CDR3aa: CSASRSGGDSYNEQFF

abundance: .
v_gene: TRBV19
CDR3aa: CASSREDYYGYTF

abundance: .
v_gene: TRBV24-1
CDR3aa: CATKPFSGNTIYF

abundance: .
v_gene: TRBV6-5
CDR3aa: CASREGFQPQHF

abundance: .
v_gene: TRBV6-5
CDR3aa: CASRGTGVYNEQFF

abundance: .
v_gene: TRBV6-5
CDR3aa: CASENRVNTGELFF

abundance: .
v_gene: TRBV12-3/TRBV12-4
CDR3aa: CASSRTNKPFF

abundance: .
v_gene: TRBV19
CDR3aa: CASSTGRGITNYGYTF

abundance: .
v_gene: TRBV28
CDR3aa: CASSASGKGVDTQYF

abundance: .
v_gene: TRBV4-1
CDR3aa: CASSPQGTTGELFF

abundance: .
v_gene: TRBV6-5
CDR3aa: CASSYTGQGARTEAFF

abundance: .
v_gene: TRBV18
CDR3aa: CASSPTEYNEQFF

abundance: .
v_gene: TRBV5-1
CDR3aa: CASSLQREETQYF

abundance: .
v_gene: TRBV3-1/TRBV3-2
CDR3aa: CASSQNNLALNEQFF

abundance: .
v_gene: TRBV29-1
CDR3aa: CSVERGETQYF

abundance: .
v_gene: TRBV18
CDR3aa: CASSPGTSHNEQFF

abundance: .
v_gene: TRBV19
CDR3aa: CASADPPADTQYF

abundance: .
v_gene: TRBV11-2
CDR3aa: CASSLGLVSGGNEQFF

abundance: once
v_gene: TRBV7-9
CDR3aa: CASSLEGSGGSYTYNEQFF

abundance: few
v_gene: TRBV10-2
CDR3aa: CASQDRERNYGYTF

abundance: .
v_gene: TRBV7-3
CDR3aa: CASSLTNAGDGNTIYF

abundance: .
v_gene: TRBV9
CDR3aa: CASSLTGGGYTF

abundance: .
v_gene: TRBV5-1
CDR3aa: CASSGGRNTEAFF

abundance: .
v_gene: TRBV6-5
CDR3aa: CASKEGYYNEQFF

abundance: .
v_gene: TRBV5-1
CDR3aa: CASSFRDRAGANVLTF

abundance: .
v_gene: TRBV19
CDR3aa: CASSRRPGTANTEAFF

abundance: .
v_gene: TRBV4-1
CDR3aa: CASSLQDSGANVLTF

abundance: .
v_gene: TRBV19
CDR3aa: CASRERGGRETQYF

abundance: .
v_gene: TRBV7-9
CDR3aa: CASSLFWGDRGTGELFF

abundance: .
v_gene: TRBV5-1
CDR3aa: CASSSAWDSGNTIYF

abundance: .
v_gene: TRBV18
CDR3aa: CASSPGTGAAQPQHF

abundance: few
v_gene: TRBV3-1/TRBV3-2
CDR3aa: CASSQGVQETQYF

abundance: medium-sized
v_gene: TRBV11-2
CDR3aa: CASNLGQASRTEAFF

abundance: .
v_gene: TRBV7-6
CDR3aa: CASSLVAGSLNTEAFF

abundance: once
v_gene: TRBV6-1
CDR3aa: CASSEMTGSFYGYTF

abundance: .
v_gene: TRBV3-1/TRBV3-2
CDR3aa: CASSQGDHRGPVETQYF

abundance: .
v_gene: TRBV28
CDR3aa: CASSSFYGYTF

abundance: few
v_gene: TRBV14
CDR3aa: CASSQDAVDYSYNEQFF

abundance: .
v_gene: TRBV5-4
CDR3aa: CASSLGLAETQYF